This entry lists 10 T cell receptor beta chains sequenced from one sample in a study of cytomegalovirus exposure and HLA in healthy donors. PCR primers comprised 60 Vbeta and 13 Jbeta primers. Only in-frame clones appear in the TCRdb table, and some are missing; sequencing was by immunoSEQ multiplex PCR. The table has 95,000 to 150,000 clones, 65% to 80% seen once. Sequenced: PBMCs. The receptors shown here come from a man in his sixties in good health and CMV-seropositive.

V usage is TRBV4-1 and J usage is TRBJ1-1, with 9 positions matching TRBD1. Trimming at V came to 6 bases and at J to 4 bases, leaving 9 bases not matched to a gene. The germline V gene encodes CDR1 MGHRA and CDR2 YSYEKL. The CDR3 runs 15 residues. CDR3 residues: CASRGPGTGSTEAFF. For the CDR3, the DNA is TGCGCCAGCAGAGGGCCGGGGACAGGGAGCACTGAAGCTTTCTTT.

This clone was counted between two and nine times. The chain couples TRBV7-2 to TRBJ1-3; maybe TRBD1 (6 bases). Trimming pared 5 bases from V and 7 bases from J, leaving 12 bases between. Germline CDR1 is SGHTA and CDR2 is FQGNSA. The CDR3 covers 13 residues. CDR3 nucleotides: TGTGCCAGCAGCCCACAGGGTTACAACACCATATATTTT. Amino acids: CASSPQGYNTIYF.

This chain links TRBV1 with TRBJ2-3; the D segment call TRBD2 is taken from the table without a DNA check. TRBV1 is tagged as a pseudogene. The length of the CDR3 is 15 residues. The CDR3 here is CTSSQSGGGTDTQYF. The CDR3 DNA follows: TGCACCAGCAGCCAGTCGGGGGGTGGCACAGATACGCAGTATTTT.

V gene TRBV5-1 combines with J gene TRBJ1-5, with 10 bases aligning to TRBD1. Germline values: CDR1 SGHRS, CDR2 YFSETQ. This CDR3 is 16 amino acids long. With V trimmed by 4 bases and J by 5 bases, 9 bases remained unmatched. The CDR3 region is CASSPNPGTGDQPQHF. The CDR3 coding sequence is TGCGCCAGCAGCCCGAACCCCGGGACAGGGGATCAGCCCCAGCATTTT. Full variable domain (missing parts from reference TRBV5-1 and TRBJ1-5): KAGVTQTPRYLIKTRGQQVTLSCSPISGHRSVSWYQQTPGQGLQFLFEYFSETQRNKGNFPGRFSGRQFSNSRSEMNVSTLELGDSALYLCASSPNPGTGDQPQHFGDGTRLSIL.

The chain recombines TRBV10-3 with TRBJ2-1, with 7 bases that match TRBD1. The CDR3 loop spans 14 amino acids. CDR1 is ENHRY and CDR2 is SYGVKD in the germline V gene. With V trimmed by 8 bases and J by 2 bases, 6 bases remained unmatched. CDR3 sequence reads: CAIGGRGTYNEQFF. For the CDR3, the DNA is TGTGCCATCGGGGGCAGGGGGACCTACAATGAGCAGTTCTTC.

The CDR3 nucleotides read TGCGCCAGCAGCTTGTGGCAGGGAACTAATGAAAAACTGTTTTTT. Protein: CASSLWQGTNEKLFF. The chain joins TRBV5-1 to TRBJ1-4, with a weak D call TRBD1 (5 bases). Between the trimmed V and J ends, which lost 1 base and 1 base, there was a span of 8 bases. Germline V gene data show CDR1 as SGHRS and CDR2 as YFSETQ. This CDR3 has 15 amino acids.

The chain recombines TRBV19 with TRBJ1-5; possibly TRBD1 for D (5 bases). V lost 5 bases and J lost 5, with 13 bases in between. Germline V CDR1 and CDR2: LNHDA, SQIVND (reference sequence). The CDR3 totals 14 residues. In DNA form, the CDR3 reads TGTGCCAGTAGTTTATATGGAGGGGATCAGCCCCAGCATTTT. Its translation: CASSLYGGDQPQHF.

This clone was detected only once. The chain uses TRBV6-1 and TRBJ2-7, with D possibly TRBD1 on 6 matching bases. Germline-derived CDR1 and CDR2 are MNHNS and SASEGT. V was trimmed by 3 bases and J by 2 bases, leaving 14 bases between them. The length of the CDR3 is 15 residues. This chain's CDR3 is CASSEGHHQTYEQYF. The CDR3 bases are TGTGCCAGCAGTGAGGGACACCACCAAACCTACGAGCAGTACTTC.

The chain has TRBV5-1 and TRBJ1-1, with TRBD1 identical over 8 bases. Germline CDR1 is SGHRS and CDR2 is YFSETQ. The CDR3 runs 15 residues. V shed 3 bases, J shed 0 bases, and the junction held 4 bases outside the gene matches. Here the CDR3 DNA reads TGCGCCAGCAGCTATGGGACAGGTCTGAACACTGAAGCTTTCTTT. Translating it yields CASSYGTGLNTEAFF.

This clone was recorded only once. This rearrangement joins TRBV6-1 to TRBJ1-3; 8 bases map to TRBD1. CDR3 length: 14 amino acids. Germline loops: CDR1 MNHNS, CDR2 SASEGT. J lost 4 bases, V lost 5 bases, and 4 bases had no gene match. CDR3 sequence: CASSPGQVGNTIYF. The CDR3 DNA reads as TGTGCCAGCAGTCCGGGACAGGTGGGAAACACCATATATTTT.